This T cell receptor beta chain stems from a study of blood T cell repertoires in COVID-19. Whole-study context: COVID-19 samples from acute and convalescent phases originated in the United States, Italy and Spain. The cDNA or gDNA used as material had been derived from T cells, B-cell-depleted T cells, or PBMCs.

CDR3 length equals 14 residues. Germline V gene sequence: CDR1 MNHEY, CDR2 SVGAGI. Deletions cut 10 bases from V and 3 bases from J, with 18 bases between. The authors' processing: Amplification from reference gene primers served as the basis for estimated nucleated cell counts. Some clones are missing from TCRdb's copy, which holds only in-frame ones; the method was immunoSEQ multiplex PCR. V, J and clone size were drawn from that table, and D and trimming were deduced from the DNA. The data contain 95,000 to 150,000 clones, roughly 89% of them singletons. Sequencing was performed on peripheral blood. The rearrangement links TRBV6-5 to TRBJ1-1; TRBD1 might be the D (5 bases). The TCR comes from a man aged 35 to 55 with acute or convalescent COVID-19. The CDR3 protein is CATLTPGGDTEAFF. CDR3 in DNA: TGTGCCACCCTAACCCCTGGAGGGGACACTGAAGCTTTCTTT.